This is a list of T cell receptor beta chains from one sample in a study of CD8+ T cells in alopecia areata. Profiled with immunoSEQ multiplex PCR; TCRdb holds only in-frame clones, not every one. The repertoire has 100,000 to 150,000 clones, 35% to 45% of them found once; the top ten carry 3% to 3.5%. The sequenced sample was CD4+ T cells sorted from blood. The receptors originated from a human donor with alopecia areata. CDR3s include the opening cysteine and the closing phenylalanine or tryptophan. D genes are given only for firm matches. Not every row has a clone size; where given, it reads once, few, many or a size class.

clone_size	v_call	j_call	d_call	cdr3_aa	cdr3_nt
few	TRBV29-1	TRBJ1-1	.	CSVVRGTEAFF	TGCAGCGTTGTGCGAGGCACTGAAGCTTTCTTT
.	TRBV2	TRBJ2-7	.	CASSEYDETSYEQYF	TGTGCCAGCAGTGAGTACGACGAGACCTCTTACGAGCAGTACTTC
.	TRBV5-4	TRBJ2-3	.	CASSPFGPDTQYF	TGTGCCAGCAGCCCGTTCGGTCCAGATACGCAGTATTTT
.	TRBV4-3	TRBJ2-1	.	CASSRSITNEQFF	TGCGCCAGCAGCCGATCCATTACCAATGAGCAGTTCTTC
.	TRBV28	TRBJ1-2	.	CASSSLGGGYTF	TGTGCCAGCAGTTCCCTAGGGGGGGGCTACACCTTC
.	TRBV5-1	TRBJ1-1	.	CASSLEPALNTEAFF	TGCGCCAGCAGCTTGGAACCGGCTTTGAACACTGAAGCTTTCTTT
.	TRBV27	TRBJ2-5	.	CASSKDRQETQYF	TGTGCCAGCAGTAAGGACAGACAAGAGACCCAGTACTTC
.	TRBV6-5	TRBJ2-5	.	CASSFTSPQETQYF	TGTGCCAGCAGTTTTACTAGCCCCCAAGAGACCCAGTACTTC
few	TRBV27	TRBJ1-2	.	CASSLQGDYGYTF	TGTGCCAGCAGTTTACAGGGCGACTATGGCTACACCTTC
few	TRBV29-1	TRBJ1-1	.	CSVGDDMNTEAFF	TGCAGCGTTGGGGACGACATGAACACTGAAGCTTTCTTT
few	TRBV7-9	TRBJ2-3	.	CASSSRRGAEADTQYF	TGTGCCAGCAGCTCCCGAAGGGGGGCAGAGGCCGATACGCAGTATTTT
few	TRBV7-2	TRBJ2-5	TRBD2	CASSVGLAGVGTQYF	TGTGCCAGCAGCGTTGGACTAGCGGGGGTGGGGACCCAGTACTTC
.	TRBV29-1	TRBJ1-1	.	CSVLETVWTEAFF	TGCAGCGTTTTGGAGACAGTATGGACTGAAGCTTTCTTT
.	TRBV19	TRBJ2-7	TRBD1	CASSLDTGVYEQYF	TGTGCCAGTAGTCTCGACACAGGGGTCTACGAGCAGTACTTC